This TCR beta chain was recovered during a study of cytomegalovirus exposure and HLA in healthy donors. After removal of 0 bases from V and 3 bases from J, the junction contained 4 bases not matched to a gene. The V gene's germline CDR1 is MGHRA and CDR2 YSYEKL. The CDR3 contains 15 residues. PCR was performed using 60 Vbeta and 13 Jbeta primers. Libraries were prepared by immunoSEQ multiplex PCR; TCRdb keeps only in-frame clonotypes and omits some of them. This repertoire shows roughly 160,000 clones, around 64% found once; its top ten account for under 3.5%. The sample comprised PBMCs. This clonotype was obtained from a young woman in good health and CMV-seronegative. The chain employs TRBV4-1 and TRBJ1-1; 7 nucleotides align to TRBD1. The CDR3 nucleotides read TGCGCCAGCAGCCAAGAGAGGGGGCAACACACTGAAGCTTTCTTT. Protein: CASSQERGQHTEAFF.